The T cell receptor (beta chain) described here comes from a study of molecular identifiers for immune sequencing clone quantification. Study-wide background: In replicates, RNA from 20,000 or 100,000 naive CD8 cells was split five ways, four sequenced.

There are 14 residues in the CDR3. The germline V and J ends were trimmed by 0 bases and 7 bases, with 13 bases remaining between them. Germline CDR1 SGDLS, CDR2 YYNGEE. Sequencing libraries of naive CD8 cells derived from roughly 20,000 to 1,000,000 sorted cells with 10%, 30% or 50% RNA. MiXCR, applied by TCRdb to the PCR reads, yields one record per CDR3 protein. The data contain under 600,000 distinct CDR3 sequences, around 23% of them singletons. This receptor was taken from a human donor in good health. Some libraries in this study had Jurkat cell RNA spiked in. Sequences were obtained from naive CD8+ T cells from blood, with Jurkat cell RNA spiked in. Subset: FACS-sorted CD8+CD4-CCR7+CD45RA+ naive T cells. V gene TRBV9 combines with J gene TRBJ1-2; D not resolved. The CDR3 spells CASSVVEGRSGYTF. The DNA for the CDR3 is TGTGCCAGCAGCGTAGTTGAAGGACGGTCTGGCTACACCTTC.